The clone carrying this TCR beta chain was observed a single time. No antigen is known for it. This entry belongs to a study of cytomegalovirus exposure and HLA in healthy donors. Whole-study context: The roughly 670 first-cohort repertoires shared a platform with the 130 or so validation repertoires, as reported in a later analysis. Study-wide results and limits: Three chains linked to CMV were shown in vitro to be specific for CMV antigens.

Here immunoSEQ multiplex PCR was the method, and the copy in TCRdb shows in-frame clones only, minus some. There are about 220,000 clones in the sample; around nine tenths occur only once, and about 2.7% lies in the top ten. The ends lost 0 bases at V and 5 bases at J; junction bases unmatched: 3. The CDR3 has 14 residues. CDR1 and CDR2 (germline): MNHEY, SVGAGI. The rearrangement uses TRBV6-5 and TRBJ1-2; 7 bases are a match to TRBD1. This clonotype originated in a woman aged 18 to 35 in good health and CMV-seronegative. Sample: PBMCs. This CDR3 reads CASSYSGQRYGYTF. The CDR3 DNA is TGTGCCAGCAGTTACTCGGGACAGCGGTATGGCTACACCTTC.